This TCR beta chain comes out of a study of cytomegalovirus exposure and HLA in healthy donors. Overall study results and limits: Most CMV-associated TCR beta chains were later found to appear HLA-restricted. Rare TCR sequences dominated, though some public TCRs recurred in many donors.

The donors (healthy individuals) were bone marrow donors. The PCR was carried out with 60 Vbeta primers and 13 Jbeta primers. TCRdb keeps only in-frame clones here, not all; method: immunoSEQ multiplex PCR. The table includes 100,000 to 150,000 clones, about three quarters detected once. Details on this clone: Its target is not known.

V lost 0 bases and J lost 2, with 11 bases in between. Germline values: CDR1 MGHRA, CDR2 YSYEKL. The CDR3 is made up of 16 amino acids. The chain employs TRBV4-1 and TRBJ1-5; no clear D gene. The source is an older woman in good health and CMV-seropositive. Source material: PBMCs. DNA of the CDR3: TGCGCCAGCAGCCAAGACGGGAGTTTGGGCAATCAGCCCCAGCATTTT. This translates into CASSQDGSLGNQPQHF.